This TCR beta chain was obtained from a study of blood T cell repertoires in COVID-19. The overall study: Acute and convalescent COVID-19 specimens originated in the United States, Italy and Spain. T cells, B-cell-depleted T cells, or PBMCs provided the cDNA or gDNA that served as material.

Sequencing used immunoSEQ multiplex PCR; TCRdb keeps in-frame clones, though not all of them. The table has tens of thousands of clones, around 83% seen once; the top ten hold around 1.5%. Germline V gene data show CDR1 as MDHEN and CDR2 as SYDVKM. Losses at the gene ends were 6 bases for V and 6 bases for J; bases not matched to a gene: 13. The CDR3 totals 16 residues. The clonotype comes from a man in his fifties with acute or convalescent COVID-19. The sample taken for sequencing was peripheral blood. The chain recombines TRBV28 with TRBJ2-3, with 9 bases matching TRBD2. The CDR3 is CASSRLSAGGDDTQYF. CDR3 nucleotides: TGTGCCAGCAGCCGCCTCTCGGCGGGGGGGGACGATACGCAGTATTTT. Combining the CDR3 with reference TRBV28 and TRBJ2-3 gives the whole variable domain DVKVTQSSRYLVKRTGEKVFLECVQDMDHENMFWYRQDPGLGLRLIYFSYDVKMKEKGDIPEGYSVSREKKERFSLILESASTNQTSMYLCASSRLSAGGDDTQYFGPGTRLTVL.